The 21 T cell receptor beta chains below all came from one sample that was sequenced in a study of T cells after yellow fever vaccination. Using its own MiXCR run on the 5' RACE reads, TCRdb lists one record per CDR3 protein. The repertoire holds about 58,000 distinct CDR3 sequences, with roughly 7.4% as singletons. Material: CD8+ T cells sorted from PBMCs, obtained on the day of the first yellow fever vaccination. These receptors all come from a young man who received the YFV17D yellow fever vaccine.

CDR3 loop: CATSDPNRGGNEQFF. The CDR3 DNA follows: TGTGCCACCAGTGACCCAAACAGGGGAGGAAATGAGCAGTTCTTC. The rearrangement uses TRBV24-1 and TRBJ2-1; D perhaps matches TRBD1 (7 bases). Trimming took off 4 bases at V and 7 bases at J, with 16 bases between the two ends. The germline V gene has CDR1 KGHDR and CDR2 SFDVKD. CDR3 length: 15 residues.

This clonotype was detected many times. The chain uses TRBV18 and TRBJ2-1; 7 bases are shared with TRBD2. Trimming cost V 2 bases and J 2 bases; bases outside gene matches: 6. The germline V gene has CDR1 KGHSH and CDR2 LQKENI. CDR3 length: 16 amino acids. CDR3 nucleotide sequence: TGTGCCAGCTCACCAACCGGGACTACCCCCTACAATGAGCAGTTCTTC. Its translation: CASSPTGTTPYNEQFF.

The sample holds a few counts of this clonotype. Written as DNA, the CDR3 is TGTGCCAGCAGCTTAGGTAGGGGTTTTAATTCACCCCTCCACTTT. Protein: CASSLGRGFNSPLHF. The J gene is TRBJ1-6, the V gene TRBV7-9; TRBD1 is a possible D gene (5 bases). This CDR3 has 15 amino acids. V was shortened by 1 base and J by 6 bases, with 10 bases between the two germline ends. Germline V lookup: CDR1 SEHNR, CDR2 FQNEAQ (reference sequence). The full variable domain, completed using reference TRBV7-9 and TRBJ1-6, is DTGVSQNPRHKITKRGQNVTFRCDPISEHNRLYWYRQTLGQGPEFLTYFQNEAQLEKSRLLSDRFSAERPKGSFSTLEIQRTEQGDSAMYLCASSLGRGFNSPLHFGNGTRLTVT.

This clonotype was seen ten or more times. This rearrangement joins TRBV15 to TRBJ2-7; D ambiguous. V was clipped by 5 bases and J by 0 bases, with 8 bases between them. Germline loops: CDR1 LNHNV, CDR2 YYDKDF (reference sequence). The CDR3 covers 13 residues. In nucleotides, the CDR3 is TGTGCCACCAGCTTGTCAGTCTCCTACGAGCAGTACTTC. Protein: CATSLSVSYEQYF.

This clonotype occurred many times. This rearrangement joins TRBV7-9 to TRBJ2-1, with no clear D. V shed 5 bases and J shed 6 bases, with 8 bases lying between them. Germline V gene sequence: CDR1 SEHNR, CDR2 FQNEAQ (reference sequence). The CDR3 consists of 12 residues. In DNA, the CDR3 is TGTGCCAGCAGCCCCGGGCGCAATGAGCAGTTCTTC. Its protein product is CASSPGRNEQFF.

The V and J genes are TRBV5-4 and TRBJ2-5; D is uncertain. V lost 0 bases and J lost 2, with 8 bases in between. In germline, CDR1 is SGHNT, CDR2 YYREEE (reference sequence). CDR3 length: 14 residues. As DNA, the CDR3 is TGTGCCAGCAGCTTGGACTTGAATCAAGAGACCCAGTACTTC. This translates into CASSLDLNQETQYF.

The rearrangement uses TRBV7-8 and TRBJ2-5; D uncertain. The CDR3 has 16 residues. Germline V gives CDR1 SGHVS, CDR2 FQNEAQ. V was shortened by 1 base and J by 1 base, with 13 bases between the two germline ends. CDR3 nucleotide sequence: TGTGCCAGCAGCTTAGTCGTGGGTGAATTCCAAGAGACCCAGTACTTC. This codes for CASSLVVGEFQETQYF.

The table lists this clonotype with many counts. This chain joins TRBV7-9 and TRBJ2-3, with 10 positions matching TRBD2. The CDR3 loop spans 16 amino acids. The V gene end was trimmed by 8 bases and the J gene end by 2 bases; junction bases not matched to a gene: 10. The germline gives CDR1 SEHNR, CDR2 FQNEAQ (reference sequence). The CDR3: CASVGGTSGVTDTQYF. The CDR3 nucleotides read TGTGCCAGCGTCGGAGGAACTAGCGGGGTCACAGATACGCAGTATTTT.

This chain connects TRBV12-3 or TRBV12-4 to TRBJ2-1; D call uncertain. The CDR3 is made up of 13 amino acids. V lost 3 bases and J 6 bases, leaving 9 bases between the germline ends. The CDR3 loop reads CASSFYLANEQFF. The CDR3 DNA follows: TGTGCCAGCAGTTTTTACCTGGCCAATGAGCAGTTCTTC.

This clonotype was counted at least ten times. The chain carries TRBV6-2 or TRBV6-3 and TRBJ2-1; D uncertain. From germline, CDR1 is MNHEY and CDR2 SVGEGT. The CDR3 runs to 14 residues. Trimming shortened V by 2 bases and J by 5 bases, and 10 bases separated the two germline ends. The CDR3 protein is CASSYPSENNEQFF. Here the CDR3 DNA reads TGTGCCAGCAGTTACCCCTCCGAAAACAATGAGCAGTTCTTC.

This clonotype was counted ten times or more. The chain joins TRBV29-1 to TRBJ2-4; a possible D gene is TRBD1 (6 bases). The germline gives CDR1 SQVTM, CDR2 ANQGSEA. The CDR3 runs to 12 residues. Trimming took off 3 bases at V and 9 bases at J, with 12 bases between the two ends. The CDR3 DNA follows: TGCAGCGTTGAGGGGGCAGAAAGCATTCAGTACTTC. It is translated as CSVEGAESIQYF.

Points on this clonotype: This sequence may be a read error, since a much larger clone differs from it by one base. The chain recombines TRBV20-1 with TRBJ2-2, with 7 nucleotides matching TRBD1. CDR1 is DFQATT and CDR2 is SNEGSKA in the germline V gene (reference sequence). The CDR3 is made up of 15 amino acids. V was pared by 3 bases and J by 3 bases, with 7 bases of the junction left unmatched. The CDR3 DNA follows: TGCAGTGCTAGGGGGACAGCTCCTTACACCGGGGAGCTGTTTTTT. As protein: CSARGTAPYTGELFF.

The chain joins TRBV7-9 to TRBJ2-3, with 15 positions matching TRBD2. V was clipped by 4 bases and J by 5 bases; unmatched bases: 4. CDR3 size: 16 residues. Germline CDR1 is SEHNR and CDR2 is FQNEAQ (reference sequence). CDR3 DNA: TGTGCCAGCAGCTCCGGACTAGCGGGGGGGCTAGATACGCAGTATTTT. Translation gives CASSSGLAGGLDTQYF.

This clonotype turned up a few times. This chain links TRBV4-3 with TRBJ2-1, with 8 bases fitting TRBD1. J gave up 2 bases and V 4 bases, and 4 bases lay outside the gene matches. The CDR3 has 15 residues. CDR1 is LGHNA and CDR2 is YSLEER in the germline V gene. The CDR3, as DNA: TGCGCCAGCAGCCTAGGGACAGGTCCCTACAATGAGCAGTTCTTC. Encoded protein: CASSLGTGPYNEQFF.

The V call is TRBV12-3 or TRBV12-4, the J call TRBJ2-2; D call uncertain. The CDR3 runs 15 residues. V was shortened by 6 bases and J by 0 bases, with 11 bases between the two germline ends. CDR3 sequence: CASSLRRPNTGELFF. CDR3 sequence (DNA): TGTGCCAGCAGCCTCCGACGGCCGAACACCGGGGAGCTGTTTTTT.

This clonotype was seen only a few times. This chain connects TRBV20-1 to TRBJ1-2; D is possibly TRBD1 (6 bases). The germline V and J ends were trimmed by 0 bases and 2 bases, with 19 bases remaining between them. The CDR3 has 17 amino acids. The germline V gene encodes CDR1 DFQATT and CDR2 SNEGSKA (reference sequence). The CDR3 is CSARDRIWGGRNYGYTF. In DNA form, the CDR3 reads TGCAGTGCTAGAGATCGAATTTGGGGGGGCCGCAACTATGGCTACACCTTC.

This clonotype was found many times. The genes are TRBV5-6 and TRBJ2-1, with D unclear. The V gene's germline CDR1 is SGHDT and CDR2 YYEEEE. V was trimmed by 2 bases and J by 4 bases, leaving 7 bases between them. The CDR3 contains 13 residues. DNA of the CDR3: TGTGCCAGCAGCTTTGGTAGGTACAATGAGCAGTTCTTC. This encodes CASSFGRYNEQFF.

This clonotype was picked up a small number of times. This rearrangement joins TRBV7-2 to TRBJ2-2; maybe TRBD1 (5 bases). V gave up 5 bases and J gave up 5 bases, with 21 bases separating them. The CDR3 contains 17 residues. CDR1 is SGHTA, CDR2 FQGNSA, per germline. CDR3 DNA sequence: TGTGCCAGCAGCCCCGACTTTTTTGCAGGGCTGACCGGGGAGCTGTTTTTT. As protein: CASSPDFFAGLTGELFF.

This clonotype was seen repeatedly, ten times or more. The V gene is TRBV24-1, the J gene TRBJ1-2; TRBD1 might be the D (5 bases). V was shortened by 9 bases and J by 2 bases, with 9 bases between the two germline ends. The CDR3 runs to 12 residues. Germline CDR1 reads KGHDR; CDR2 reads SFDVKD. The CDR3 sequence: CATGDQNYGYTF. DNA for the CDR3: TGTGCCACCGGGGACCAGAACTATGGCTACACCTTC.

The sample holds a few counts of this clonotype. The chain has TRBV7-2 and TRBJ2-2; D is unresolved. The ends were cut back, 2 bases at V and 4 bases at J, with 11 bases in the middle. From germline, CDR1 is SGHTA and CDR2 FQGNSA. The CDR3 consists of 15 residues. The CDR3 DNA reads TGTGCCAGCAGCTTATTTCCGTTGAGCACCGGGGAGCTGTTTTTT. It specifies CASSLFPLSTGELFF.

The CDR3 loop reads CASTMTDTQYF. The CDR3 DNA is TGTGCCAGCACTATGACAGATACGCAGTATTTT. The genes are TRBV12-3 or TRBV12-4 and TRBJ2-3; no definite D call. V lost 7 bases and J lost 3, with 5 bases in between. The CDR3 sequence is 11 residues long.